The 8 T cell receptor beta chains reported below all come from one sample, sequenced in a study of T cells in Graves' hyperthyroidism and ophthalmopathy. RNA transcripts gave rise to amplified TCR beta CDR3 regions. The primer set for the first-round RT-PCR of the TCR CDR3 was HTBI. One entry per CDR3 protein, called by TCRdb with MiXCR from the multiplex PCR reads. The table includes just under 750,000 distinct CDR3 sequences, around a third detected once. Sequencing was carried out using blood. The receptors here all came from a woman aged 40 to 49 with Graves' hyperthyroidism.

This clonotype was observed a handful of times. The rearrangement uses TRBV5-1 and TRBJ2-2, with 8 bases matching TRBD2. The V and J ends lost 3 bases and 4 bases, in that order; junction bases with no gene match: 5. In germline, CDR1 is SGHRS, CDR2 YFSETQ. The CDR3 length is 15 residues. The CDR3: CASSYRTSSTGELFF. The CDR3 DNA sequence: TGCGCCAGCAGCTATCGGACTAGCAGCACCGGGGAGCTGTTTTTT.

The count of this clonotype is one. This chain joins TRBV10-3 and TRBJ1-1; D call uncertain. Germline V gene sequence: CDR1 ENHRY, CDR2 SYGVKD. The CDR3 has 11 amino acids. V dropped 10 bases and J dropped 8 bases, with 14 bases sitting between them. The DNA of the CDR3 is TGTGCCACAACTGGACCGCGCGAAGCTTTCTTT. It yields the protein CATTGPREAFF.

This clonotype was counted many times. The chain uses TRBV19 and TRBJ1-2; 7 nucleotides match TRBD1. The CDR3 has 14 residues. CDR1 and CDR2 from the germline V gene are LNHDA and SQIVND (reference sequence). After removal of 5 bases from V and 5 bases from J, the junction contained 8 bases not matched to a gene. The chain's CDR3 is CASSYGRGSYGYTF. The CDR3 DNA reads as TGTGCCAGTAGTTACGGCAGGGGGAGTTATGGCTACACCTTC.

The rearrangement uses TRBV29-1 and TRBJ1-3; D unresolved. The germline V gene encodes CDR1 SQVTM and CDR2 ANQGSEA. The V gene lost 4 bases and the J gene lost 9 bases, with 13 bases spanning the gap. This CDR3 is built from 12 residues. The CDR3 sequence is CSVGLTSGTIYF. CDR3 nucleotide sequence: TGCAGCGTTGGTCTGACGTCGGGCACCATATATTTT.

The gene calls are TRBV25-1 and TRBJ1-6; weak D call: TRBD1 (5 bases). Germline CDR1 reads MGHDK; CDR2 reads SYGVNS. Trimming cost V 6 bases and J 14 bases, with 23 bases left between them. The CDR3 is 15 amino acids. CDR3 sequence: CASRSSRVNPVSLHF. The CDR3 DNA reads as TGTGCCAGCAGATCTTCCAGGGTGAACCCAGTCTCCCTCCACTTT.

In regard to this clonotype: This may arise from a read error, as a much more abundant clone is one base away. The chain links TRBV20-1 to TRBJ1-2; 8 bases map to TRBD1. The CDR3 is 14 amino acids. Germline V gene data show CDR1 as DFQATT and CDR2 as SNEGSKA (reference sequence). Trimming cost V 5 bases and J 4 bases; bases outside gene matches: 9. CDR3 amino acids: CSAVRDRGGYGYTF. CDR3 coding DNA: TGCAGTGCTGTGCGAGACAGGGGTGGCTATGGCTACACCTTC.

The chain links TRBV7-2 to TRBJ1-2, with D possibly being TRBD1 (5 bases). In germline, CDR1 is SGHTA, CDR2 FQGNSA. Trimming took 5 bases from V and 7 from J, leaving 23 bases between them. The CDR3 extends over 16 amino acids. The CDR3 sequence is CASSPTQLAGGSGYTF. CDR3 bases: TGTGCCAGCAGCCCCACCCAACTAGCGGGGGGAAGTGGCTACACCTTC. Full variable domain (rest looked up from reference TRBV7-2 and TRBJ1-2): GAGVSQSPSNKVTEKGKDVELRCDPISGHTALYWYRQSLGQGLEFLIYFQGNSAPDKSGLPSDRFSAERTGGSVSTLTIQRTQQEDSAVYLCASSPTQLAGGSGYTFGSGTRLTVV.

This clonotype was seen once. Here the CDR3 reads CASSLRGSWEQFF. The DNA of the CDR3 is TGTGCCAGCAGCTTACGCGGGAGTTGGGAGCAGTTCTTC. The V gene is TRBV7-9, the J gene TRBJ2-1; 7 nucleotides align to TRBD2. The V gene's germline CDR1 is SEHNR and CDR2 FQNEAQ (reference sequence). Trimming took 2 bases from V and 10 from J; bases not matched to a gene: 5. The CDR3 runs to 13 residues.